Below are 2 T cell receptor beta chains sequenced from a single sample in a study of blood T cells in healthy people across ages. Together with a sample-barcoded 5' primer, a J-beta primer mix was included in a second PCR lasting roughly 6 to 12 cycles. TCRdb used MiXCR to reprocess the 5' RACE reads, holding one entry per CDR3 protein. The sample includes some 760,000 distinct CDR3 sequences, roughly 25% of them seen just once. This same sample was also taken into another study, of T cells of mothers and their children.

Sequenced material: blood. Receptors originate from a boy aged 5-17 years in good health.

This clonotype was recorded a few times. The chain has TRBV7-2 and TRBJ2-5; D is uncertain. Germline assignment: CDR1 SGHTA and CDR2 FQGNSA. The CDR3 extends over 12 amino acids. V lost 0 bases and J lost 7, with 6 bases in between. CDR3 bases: TGTGCCAGCAGCTTAGCGATGGGGACCCAGTACTTC. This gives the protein CASSLAMGTQYF.

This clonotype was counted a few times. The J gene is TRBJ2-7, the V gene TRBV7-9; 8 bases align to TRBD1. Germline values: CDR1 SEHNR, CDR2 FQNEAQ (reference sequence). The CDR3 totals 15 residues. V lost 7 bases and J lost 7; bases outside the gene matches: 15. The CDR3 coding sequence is TGTGCCAGCACCTCTTCCGGGACAGGCTATAGAGAGCAGTACTTC. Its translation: CASTSSGTGYREQYF.